The clone carrying this T cell receptor (beta chain) came up a few times. This sample is part of a study of blood T cell repertoires in COVID-19. Study details: Acute-phase and convalescent COVID-19 samples originated in the United States, Italy and Spain. Sample material is recorded as cDNA or gDNA derived from T cells, B-cell-depleted T cells, or PBMCs.

In the original processing: For nucleated cells, counts were estimated from reference gene primer amplification. This table comes from immunoSEQ multiplex PCR, and its TCRdb copy is limited to in-frame clones, with some not included. The V and J calls and clone size were taken over from that table, and D and trimming were inferred from the DNA. The sample lists 100,000 or so clones, around 74% occurring once. In germline, CDR1 is SGHRS, CDR2 YFSETQ. The V end was cut by 0 bases, the J end by 1 base, with 13 bases between. The CDR3 length is 16 residues. The chain combines TRBV5-1 with TRBJ1-1; TRBD1 might be the D (5 bases). Sequenced: peripheral blood. The sequence was collected from a woman aged 70 to 79 with acute or convalescent COVID-19. CDR3: CASSLGDYRGNTEAFF. The CDR3, as DNA: TGCGCCAGCAGCTTGGGGGACTACCGAGGGAACACTGAAGCTTTCTTT.